These T cell receptor beta chains were read from a single sample in a study of control samples from healthy donors and cancer patients. TCRdb's copy holds only in-frame clones and misses some; the assay was immunoSEQ multiplex PCR. The sample carries around 200,000 clones, roughly 94% recorded once. Sequencing used blood. All receptors derive from a man aged 50 to 59 in good health. The CDR3 runs from the conserved cysteine through the conserved F or W. The order of the fields is V gene, clone size, J gene, D gene, CDR3 protein, CDR3 DNA. A D gene is named only where the DNA matches it firmly. Only some rows state a clone size, as once, few, many or a class for expanded clones.

V: TRBV28
size: NA
J: TRBJ1-6
D: NA
CDR3: CASTRDSSFGSPLHF
DNA: TGTGCCAGCACCCGGGACTCGAGTTTTGGTTCACCCCTCCACTTT

V: TRBV2
size: NA
J: TRBJ1-5
D: NA
CDR3: CASTRLQGTQPQHF
DNA: TGTGCCAGCACCAGGCTACAGGGAACTCAGCCCCAGCATTTT

V: TRBV7-6
size: NA
J: TRBJ1-1
D: TRBD1
CDR3: CASSPGTGRMNTEAFF
DNA: TGTGCCAGCAGCCCCGGGACAGGGAGGATGAACACTGAAGCTTTCTTT

V: TRBV5-4
size: NA
J: TRBJ1-2
D: NA
CDR3: CASSLAGGWTYGYTF
DNA: TGTGCCAGCAGCTTGGCAGGAGGTTGGACCTATGGCTACACCTTC

V: TRBV7-9
size: NA
J: TRBJ2-7
D: TRBD1
CDR3: CASSLEGQHYEQYF
DNA: TGTGCCAGCAGCTTAGAGGGACAGCACTACGAGCAGTACTTC

V: TRBV6-5
size: NA
J: TRBJ1-5
D: NA
CDR3: CATTFGASNQPQHF
DNA: TGTGCCACCACTTTCGGGGCTAGCAATCAGCCCCAGCATTTT

V: TRBV6-5
size: NA
J: TRBJ1-4
D: NA
CDR3: CASSWGGNEKLFF
DNA: TGTGCCAGCAGTTGGGGAGGGAATGAAAAACTGTTTTTT

V: TRBV27
size: once
J: TRBJ1-1
D: NA
CDR3: CASSLRGMNTEAFF
DNA: TGTGCCAGCAGTCTTAGGGGCATGAACACTGAAGCTTTCTTT

V: TRBV11-3
size: NA
J: TRBJ2-1
D: NA
CDR3: CASSLDETPFNEQFF
DNA: TGTGCCAGCAGCTTAGATGAGACACCCTTCAATGAGCAGTTCTTC

V: TRBV6-2/TRBV6-3
size: NA
J: TRBJ2-2
D: TRBD2
CDR3: CASSYERVGSGELSF
DNA: TGTGCCAGCAGTTATGAGAGGGTTGGAAGCGGGGAGCTGTCTTTT

V: TRBV7-3
size: NA
J: TRBJ2-1
D: NA
CDR3: CASSTPPDNEQFF
DNA: TGTGCCAGCAGCACTCCTCCGGACAATGAGCAGTTCTTC

V: TRBV5-6
size: NA
J: TRBJ2-7
D: NA
CDR3: CASSLGSAYEQYF
DNA: TGTGCCAGCAGCTTAGGGTCAGCCTACGAGCAGTACTTC

V: TRBV5-4
size: NA
J: TRBJ2-3
D: TRBD2
CDR3: CASTWEGTDTQYF
DNA: TGTGCCAGCACCTGGGAGGGAACAGATACGCAGTATTTT

V: TRBV10-1
size: NA
J: TRBJ2-5
D: TRBD1
CDR3: CASSLGTGQETQYF
DNA: TGCGCCAGCAGCCTCGGGACAGGGCAAGAGACCCAGTACTTC

V: TRBV10-3
size: NA
J: TRBJ2-3
D: NA
CDR3: CAISVEDTQYF
DNA: TGTGCCATCAGTGTGGAGGATACGCAGTATTTT

V: TRBV7-6
size: NA
J: TRBJ1-6
D: TRBD1
CDR3: CASSLVPTHGTENSPLHF
DNA: TGTGCCAGCAGCTTAGTACCCACCCACGGGACAGAAAATTCACCCCTCCACTTT

V: TRBV5-1
size: NA
J: TRBJ2-5
D: NA
CDR3: CASSWIGDRETQYF
DNA: TGCGCCAGCAGCTGGATCGGGGATAGAGAGACCCAGTACTTC

V: TRBV7-9
size: NA
J: TRBJ2-1
D: NA
CDR3: CASSLLRGGRDNEQFF
DNA: TGTGCCAGCAGCTTACTTCGTGGTGGGCGAGACAATGAGCAGTTCTTC

V: TRBV6-2/TRBV6-3
size: NA
J: TRBJ2-3
D: NA
CDR3: CASSYTLYRDTDTQYF
DNA: TGTGCCAGCAGTTACACCCTATACAGGGATACAGATACGCAGTATTTT

V: TRBV2
size: once
J: TRBJ2-1
D: TRBD1
CDR3: CASRKLPGQGFDEQFF
DNA: TGTGCCAGCAGAAAGTTACCGGGACAGGGCTTTGATGAGCAGTTCTTC

V: TRBV5-1
size: NA
J: TRBJ1-2
D: NA
CDR3: CASSFGIAESYGYTF
DNA: TGCGCCAGCAGCTTTGGGATCGCGGAAAGCTATGGCTACACCTTC

V: TRBV28
size: NA
J: TRBJ1-2
D: NA
CDR3: CASSFHRAVNGYTF
DNA: TGTGCCAGCAGTTTTCACAGGGCAGTAAATGGCTACACCTTC

V: TRBV12-3/TRBV12-4
size: NA
J: TRBJ2-3
D: NA
CDR3: CASSLQGPQYF
DNA: TGTGCCAGCAGTTTACAGGGCCCGCAGTATTTT

V: TRBV20-1
size: NA
J: TRBJ1-6
D: TRBD1
CDR3: CSASPTGYNSPLHF
DNA: TGCAGTGCTAGTCCGACAGGGTACAATTCACCCCTCCACTTT

V: TRBV19
size: NA
J: TRBJ1-2
D: TRBD1
CDR3: CASSIDAGTGDRYYGYTF
DNA: TGTGCCAGTAGTATAGATGCTGGGACAGGGGACAGATACTATGGCTACACCTTC

V: TRBV11-2
size: NA
J: TRBJ2-2
D: NA
CDR3: CASSLAAGELFF
DNA: TGTGCCAGCAGCTTAGCCGCCGGGGAGCTGTTTTTT

V: TRBV15
size: NA
J: TRBJ1-2
D: TRBD1
CDR3: CATSSRDRASVYTF
DNA: TGTGCCACCAGCAGCCGAGACAGGGCCAGCGTCTACACCTTC

V: TRBV3-1/TRBV3-2
size: NA
J: TRBJ2-3
D: TRBD1
CDR3: CASSQDRGLTDTQYF
DNA: TGTGCCAGCAGCCAAGACAGGGGGTTAACAGATACGCAGTATTTT

V: TRBV6-5
size: NA
J: TRBJ1-3
D: TRBD1
CDR3: CASMGQGRPGNTIYF
DNA: TGTGCCAGCATGGGACAGGGGAGACCTGGAAACACCATATATTTT

V: TRBV5-1
size: NA
J: TRBJ1-2
D: TRBD1
CDR3: CASSLDRGALTF
DNA: TGCGCCAGCAGCTTGGACAGGGGGGCGCTTACCTTC

V: TRBV28
size: NA
J: TRBJ2-1
D: NA
CDR3: CASTNRTINEQFF
DNA: TGTGCCAGCACTAATAGGACCATCAATGAGCAGTTCTTC

V: TRBV11-1
size: NA
J: TRBJ1-4
D: NA
CDR3: CASSPGWNEKLFF
DNA: TGTGCCAGCAGCCCAGGGTGGAATGAAAAACTGTTTTTT

V: TRBV30
size: NA
J: TRBJ2-1
D: NA
CDR3: CAWSVPGGLSYNEQFF
DNA: TGTGCCTGGAGTGTACCCGGGGGCCTCTCCTACAATGAGCAGTTCTTC

V: TRBV19
size: NA
J: TRBJ1-2
D: TRBD1
CDR3: CASKSGASGQTNYGYTF
DNA: TGTGCCAGTAAAAGTGGGGCTTCGGGACAGACTAACTATGGCTACACCTTC

V: TRBV29-1
size: NA
J: TRBJ1-1
D: NA
CDR3: CSAKSDRLNTEAFF
DNA: TGCAGCGCAAAAAGCGACAGACTGAACACTGAAGCTTTCTTT

V: TRBV11-2
size: once
J: TRBJ1-1
D: NA
CDR3: CASSLNWGENTEAFF
DNA: TGTGCCAGCAGCTTAAATTGGGGGGAGAACACTGAAGCTTTCTTT

V: TRBV7-9
size: NA
J: TRBJ1-2
D: NA
CDR3: CASSLALAGYGYTF
DNA: TGTGCCAGCAGCTTAGCGCTGGCCGGTTATGGCTACACCTTC

V: TRBV5-1
size: NA
J: TRBJ2-1
D: NA
CDR3: CASSLDPGLRGNEQFF
DNA: TGCGCCAGCAGCTTGGACCCGGGGCTGAGGGGCAATGAGCAGTTCTTC

V: TRBV6-6
size: once
J: TRBJ1-5
D: NA
CDR3: CASSPKDRNSNQPQHF
DNA: TGTGCCAGCAGTCCTAAGGACCGAAATAGCAATCAGCCCCAGCATTTT

V: TRBV5-1
size: NA
J: TRBJ2-1
D: NA
CDR3: CASGVSSSYNEQFF
DNA: TGCGCCAGCGGGGTTTCCAGCTCCTACAATGAGCAGTTCTTC

V: TRBV5-5
size: NA
J: TRBJ2-6
D: NA
CDR3: CASRLYESGANVLTF
DNA: TGTGCCAGCAGGTTATACGAGAGCGGGGCCAACGTCCTGACTTTC

V: TRBV7-2
size: NA
J: TRBJ1-2
D: NA
CDR3: CASSLERNYGYTF
DNA: TGTGCCAGCAGCTTAGAGCGTAACTATGGCTACACCTTC

V: TRBV5-1
size: NA
J: TRBJ1-3
D: NA
CDR3: CASRQDRHSGNTIYF
DNA: TGCGCCAGCAGACAGGACCGACACTCTGGAAACACCATATATTTT

V: TRBV5-1
size: NA
J: TRBJ2-7
D: TRBD2
CDR3: CASSLGGTSDYEQYF
DNA: TGCGCCAGCAGCTTGGGTGGGACTAGCGACTACGAGCAGTACTTC

V: TRBV19
size: NA
J: TRBJ1-3
D: NA
CDR3: CASLIRSSGNTIYF
DNA: TGTGCCAGTCTAATCAGGTCTTCCGGAAACACCATATATTTT

V: TRBV2
size: NA
J: TRBJ1-1
D: NA
CDR3: CASSEAYNPVSKGNTEAFF
DNA: TGTGCCAGCAGTGAAGCGTATAACCCTGTGTCCAAGGGGAACACTGAAGCTTTCTTT

V: TRBV21-1
size: NA
J: TRBJ1-2
D: NA
CDR3: CASSKDRTNYGYTF
DNA: TGTGCCAGCAGCAAAGACCGAACTAACTATGGCTACACCTTC

V: TRBV19
size: NA
J: TRBJ2-3
D: TRBD2
CDR3: CASSPRRGYTDTQYF
DNA: TGTGCCAGTAGTCCGAGGCGGGGGTACACAGATACGCAGTATTTT

V: TRBV5-1
size: NA
J: TRBJ1-1
D: NA
CDR3: CASSLLGADTEAFF
DNA: TGCGCCAGCAGCTTATTAGGGGCTGACACTGAAGCTTTCTTT

V: TRBV4-1
size: NA
J: TRBJ1-6
D: NA
CDR3: CATSQPYTGLGSNSPLHF
DNA: TGCGCCACCAGCCAACCCTATACCGGCCTGGGGTCGAATTCACCCCTCCACTTT

V: TRBV3-1/TRBV3-2
size: NA
J: TRBJ1-1
D: NA
CDR3: CASSPRGGGPADTEAFF
DNA: TGTGCCAGCAGCCCTCGTGGGGGGGGCCCAGCCGACACTGAAGCTTTCTTT

V: TRBV11-2
size: NA
J: TRBJ2-7
D: TRBD2
CDR3: CASSPRAGGPYEQYF
DNA: TGTGCCAGCAGCCCAAGAGCGGGGGGGCCCTACGAGCAGTACTTC

V: TRBV7-9
size: NA
J: TRBJ1-6
D: NA
CDR3: CASRGEVGNSPLHF
DNA: TGTGCCAGCAGAGGGGAGGTAGGAAATTCACCCCTCCACTTT

V: TRBV2
size: NA
J: TRBJ2-1
D: TRBD2
CDR3: CASSAKPGLAGGISRFF
DNA: TGTGCCAGCAGCGCTAAGCCCGGACTAGCGGGGGGGATCTCACGGTTCTTC

V: TRBV2
size: NA
J: TRBJ2-3
D: NA
CDR3: CASSGGGPGGTDTQYF
DNA: TGTGCCAGCAGTGGGGGTGGCCCGGGAGGCACAGATACGCAGTATTTT

V: TRBV24-1
size: NA
J: TRBJ2-1
D: NA
CDR3: CATSTGRLYNEQFF
DNA: TGTGCCACCAGTACAGGCCGTTTATACAATGAGCAGTTCTTC

V: TRBV11-3
size: NA
J: TRBJ2-2
D: NA
CDR3: CASSPYTSYFPTGELFF
DNA: TGTGCCAGCAGCCCATATACCAGTTATTTCCCCACCGGGGAGCTGTTTTTT

V: TRBV3-1/TRBV3-2
size: once
J: TRBJ2-2
D: TRBD1
CDR3: CASSRRTGSNTGELFF
DNA: TGTGCCAGCAGCCGTCGGACAGGGAGCAACACCGGGGAGCTGTTTTTT

V: TRBV30
size: once
J: TRBJ1-5
D: NA
CDR3: CAWTLGGENQPQHF
DNA: TGTGCCTGGACCCTAGGGGGTGAGAATCAGCCCCAGCATTTT